The present T cell receptor (beta chain) was sequenced within a study of T cells after yellow fever vaccination. Looking at the study overall: Tscm, CM, EM and EMRA memory subsets were sorted by CD3, CD45RA, CCR7 and CD95.

UMIs and a universal primer site were added when TCR cDNA was made by 5'RACE template switching. Each CDR3 protein gets one entry after TCRdb re-called the 5' RACE reads with MiXCR. The table records more than 45,000 distinct CDR3 sequences, about 5.6% of them present only once. This clonotype has more than one count but fewer than ten. This CDR3 contains 14 residues. V was pared by 0 bases and J by 3 bases, with 9 bases between. Germline loops: CDR1 SGHDN, CDR2 FVKESK. Notes on the study in general: Abundant bulk-derived clonotypes could contaminate FACS-sorted repertoires. Just a small share of clonotypes turned up in the CD4 compartment as well as the CD8 compartment.

This clonotype was obtained from a young man who received the YFV17D yellow fever vaccine. The chain recombines TRBV14 with TRBJ2-7; D is unclear. The material sequenced was PBMCs, either bulk or a sorted T-cell subset (CD4+, CD8+, memory, or dextramer-sorted; not recorded which), taken on the day of the yellow fever booster vaccination. CDR3 in DNA: TGTGCCAGCAGCCAAGATACCAATGGCTACGAGCAGTACGTC. The encoded protein is CASSQDTNGYEQYV.